This paragraph covers one T cell receptor beta chain sequence. Its target is unknown. V dropped 8 bases and J dropped 4; count of bases not matched to a gene: 14. The CDR3 is made up of 16 amino acids. With template switching, a universal primer site was added, and the cDNA carried unique molecular identifiers. Each CDR3 protein gets one entry after TCRdb re-called the 5' RACE reads with MiXCR. The top ten clones hold under 0.35% of a sample with approximately 1.8 million distinct CDR3 sequences, less than 40% of them seen once. This sample is drawn from a study of identical twins. Broader study findings: Fewer insertions were carried by abundant cord blood beta clonotypes, but none was seen in memory repertoires. Sequences that were beta out-of-frame showed weaker excess twin sharing. Zero-insertion analyses could be partly confounded by invariant MAIT and iNKT cells.

This chain links TRBV12-3 or TRBV12-4 with TRBJ1-1; the match to TRBD1 covers 9 bases. The sample was cord blood. This receptor was identified in a newborn girl in good health. CDR3 nucleotides: TGTGCCAGCCGCCCAAGGACAGGGGATCGGAGCACTGAAGCTTTCTTT. Protein product: CASRPRTGDRSTEAFF.